These 29 T cell receptor beta chains share one sample of origin, sequenced in a study of blood T cell repertoires in COVID-19. Assay used: immunoSEQ multiplex PCR; TCRdb lists only in-frame clones, some missing. Here the sample spans under 250,000 clones, 82% being singletons. Sequenced input: PBMCs or T cells enriched from blood (not recorded which). The receptor set was obtained from a woman aged 55 to 70 who had recovered from COVID-19.

This sequence joins TRBV3-1 (or the pseudogene TRBV3-2) and TRBJ1-1; unclear D gene. The V end lost 1 base, the J end lost 7 bases, and 7 bases lay between the germline ends. This CDR3 has 12 residues. Germline V gene lookup returns CDR1 LGHDT and CDR2 YNNKEL (reference sequence). CDR3 region: CASSQGRLEAFF. The CDR3 DNA sequence: TGTGCCAGCAGCCAAGGCAGGCTTGAAGCTTTCTTT.

This clone has more than one count but fewer than ten. The V call is TRBV7-3, the J call TRBJ1-5, with a possible D match to TRBD1 (5 bases). Trimming took off 1 base at V and 0 bases at J, with 10 bases between the two ends. CDR3 size: 16 residues. The germline CDR1 and CDR2 sequences are SGHTA and FQGTGA. CDR3 sequence reads: CASSLIGEYSNQPQHF. CDR3 DNA: TGTGCCAGCAGCTTAATAGGGGAATATAGCAATCAGCCCCAGCATTTT.

The CDR3 DNA reads as TGTGCCAGTAGTAGCAGACAGGGGGCCGACTATGGCTACACCTTC. Translated, it gives CASSSRQGADYGYTF. The chain combines TRBV19 with TRBJ1-2, with 10 bases that match TRBD1. Trimming removed 4 bases from V and 3 bases from J; junction bases left unmatched: 5. The CDR3 contains 15 residues. Germline-derived CDR1 and CDR2 are LNHDA and SQIVND (reference sequence). Full variable domain (missing parts from reference TRBV19 and TRBJ1-2): DGGITQSPKYLFRKEGQNVTLSCEQNLNHDAMYWYRQDPGQGLRLIYYSQIVNDFQKGDIAEGYSVSREKKESFPLTVTSAQKNPTAFYLCASSSRQGADYGYTFGSGTRLTVV.

The V and J genes are TRBV5-6 and TRBJ2-6; D perhaps matches TRBD2 (5 bases). CDR1 is SGHDT, CDR2 YYEEEE, per germline. The CDR3 has 15 residues. V was clipped by 4 bases and J by 5 bases, with 13 bases between them. CDR3 DNA: TGTGCCAGCAGCAGGGAGACGCCTCGGGCCAACGTCCTGACTTTC. This encodes CASSRETPRANVLTF.

As concerns this clone: Other DNA sequences from this sample encode an identical CDR3 as well. The chain couples TRBV24-1 to TRBJ2-1; 7 bases are a match to TRBD2. CDR1 is KGHDR, CDR2 SFDVKD, per germline. J gave up 3 bases and V 5 bases, and 3 bases lay outside the gene matches. The CDR3 has 14 residues. CDR3 nucleotides: TGTGCCACCAGTGGGACGGGAGGCTACAATGAGCAGTTCTTC. It translates to CATSGTGGYNEQFF.

This clone turned up a few times. This sequence joins TRBV19 and TRBJ1-5; D remains ambiguous. The CDR3 is made up of 13 amino acids. In germline, CDR1 is LNHDA, CDR2 SQIVND (reference sequence). Trimming removed 1 base from V and 8 bases from J, with 9 bases in between. In DNA form, the CDR3 reads TGTGCCAGTAGTATAGCCCCCCTAGAGCCCCAGCATTTT. It yields the protein CASSIAPLEPQHF.

The V and J genes are TRBV9 and TRBJ1-1; no definite D call. This CDR3 contains 13 residues. V was cut by 4 bases and J by 3 bases, with 10 bases left in between. The V gene's germline CDR1 is SGDLS and CDR2 YYNGEE. CDR3 protein: CASSPRTDTEAFF. The CDR3 DNA sequence: TGTGCCAGCAGCCCCCGCACAGACACTGAAGCTTTCTTT.

The CDR3 spells CATTRGGRGYEQYF. For the CDR3, the DNA is TGTGCCACCACAAGGGGAGGGAGGGGCTACGAGCAGTACTTC. This chain connects TRBV6-5 to TRBJ2-7, with TRBD2 matching 7 bases. V lost 10 bases and J lost 3; bases outside the gene matches: 12. The CDR3 runs to 14 residues. Germline CDR1 and CDR2: MNHEY and SVGAGI.

This clone has more than one count but fewer than ten. This chain links TRBV18 with TRBJ1-1; D not certain. CDR3 size: 13 residues. V was shortened by 2 bases and J by 3 bases, with 7 bases between the two germline ends. CDR1 is KGHSH and CDR2 is LQKENI in the germline V gene. CDR3 DNA sequence: TGTGCCAGCTCACCAGGAGAGGACACTGAAGCTTTCTTT. It is translated as CASSPGEDTEAFF.

The chain links TRBV11-2 to TRBJ2-1; D gene unclear. Germline assignment: CDR1 SGHAT and CDR2 FQNNGV. The V gene lost 2 bases and the J gene lost 4 bases, with 6 bases spanning the gap. The CDR3 length is 13 residues. CDR3 bases: TGTGCCAGCAGCTTACCACTGTACAATGAGCAGTTCTTC. Translating it yields CASSLPLYNEQFF.

This clone has a single count. The rearrangement joins TRBV19 to TRBJ2-1; 10 nucleotides agree with TRBD1. The CDR3 is made up of 15 amino acids. Germline assignment: CDR1 LNHDA and CDR2 SQIVND (reference sequence). The junction had 5 bases not matched to a gene; V was cut back by 3 bases and J by 6 bases. In nucleotides, the CDR3 is TGTGCCAGTAGTATGGGGACAGGGGCGTCCAATGAGCAGTTCTTC. Encoded protein: CASSMGTGASNEQFF.

The CDR3 sequence: CASSLIGRHTEAFF. CDR3 nucleotide sequence: TGTGCCAGCAGCTTGATAGGGAGGCACACTGAAGCTTTCTTT. The chain has TRBV5-6 and TRBJ1-1; D unclear. From germline, CDR1 is SGHDT and CDR2 YYEEEE. The ends were cut back, 1 base at V and 3 bases at J, with 10 bases in the middle. This CDR3 is 14 amino acids long.

This chain joins TRBV6-1 and TRBJ1-6, with TRBD1 as a possible D gene (5 bases). The germline CDR1 and CDR2 sequences are MNHNS and SASEGT. This CDR3 is built from 16 residues. The V end was cut by 4 bases, the J end by 2 bases, with 12 bases between. The CDR3 loop is CASSVTAQAYNSPLHF. In DNA form, the CDR3 reads TGTGCCAGCAGTGTGACAGCTCAAGCCTATAATTCACCCCTCCACTTT.

The chain is built from TRBV7-8 and TRBJ1-4; 8 bases line up with TRBD1. V shed 5 bases, J shed 5 bases, and the junction held 7 bases outside the gene matches. Looked up from germline, CDR1 is SGHVS and CDR2 is FQNEAQ. The CDR3 extends over 15 amino acids. The CDR3 bases are TGTGCCAGCAGCCCCCAGGGGGCCCGAAATGAAAAACTGTTTTTT. Protein sequence: CASSPQGARNEKLFF.

V usage is TRBV11-2 and J usage is TRBJ2-1; 16 nucleotides align to TRBD2. This CDR3 is 17 amino acids long. Germline CDR1 is SGHAT and CDR2 is FQNNGV. V gave up 4 bases and J gave up 7 bases; unmatched junction bases: 7. CDR3 DNA sequence: TGTGCCAGCAGCTCGGGACTAGCGGGAGGGCCTTATAATGAGCAGTTCTTC. Protein sequence: CASSSGLAGGPYNEQFF.

The gene calls are TRBV11-3 and TRBJ2-1; D perhaps matches TRBD2 (6 bases). Germline V lookup: CDR1 SGHNT, CDR2 YENEEA. V was pared by 5 bases and J by 3 bases, with 17 bases between. The CDR3 contains 16 residues. This chain's CDR3 is CASSAGTDLYYNEQFF. The CDR3 bases are TGTGCCAGCAGCGCGGGGACTGACCTCTACTACAATGAGCAGTTCTTC.

There are a few counts of this clone. CDR3 sequence reads: CASSTPGQGNTEAFF. The CDR3 DNA is TGTGCCAGTAGTACACCGGGACAGGGCAACACTGAAGCTTTCTTT. The V call is TRBV19, the J call TRBJ1-1; 9 nucleotides match TRBD1. The CDR3 covers 15 residues. The junction had 5 bases not matched to a gene; V was cut back by 4 bases and J by 2 bases. Germline-derived CDR1 and CDR2 are LNHDA and SQIVND (reference sequence). Full variable domain (rest looked up from reference TRBV19 and TRBJ1-1): DGGITQSPKYLFRKEGQNVTLSCEQNLNHDAMYWYRQDPGQGLRLIYYSQIVNDFQKGDIAEGYSVSREKKESFPLTVTSAQKNPTAFYLCASSTPGQGNTEAFFGQGTRLTVV.

V usage is TRBV7-6 and J usage is TRBJ1-5; weak D call: TRBD1 (5 bases). CDR3 length equals 14 residues. Germline V gene sequence: CDR1 SGHVS, CDR2 FNYEAQ. V was shortened by 1 base and J by 5 bases, with 9 bases between the two germline ends. The CDR3 DNA is TGTGCCAGCAGCTTAGGGGGCTCCCATCAGCCCCAGCATTTT. It translates to CASSLGGSHQPQHF.

This chain connects TRBV7-9 to TRBJ1-1; D may be TRBD1 (5 bases). CDR3 length equals 16 residues. Trimming stripped 5 bases from V and 0 bases from J, with 16 bases between. Germline CDR1 SEHNR, CDR2 FQNEAQ (reference sequence). The CDR3: CASSPSGQGLNTEAFF. The CDR3 nucleotides read TGTGCCAGCAGCCCGAGCGGGCAGGGATTGAACACTGAAGCTTTCTTT.

The rearrangement links TRBV6-2 or TRBV6-3 to TRBJ2-5; 9 bases line up with TRBD2. Trimming cost V 5 bases and J 5 bases; bases outside gene matches: 9. Germline lookup yields CDR1 MNHEY and CDR2 SVGEGT. The CDR3 has 15 residues. CDR3 residues: CASSLGAGGVETQYF. CDR3 DNA sequence: TGTGCCAGCAGTCTTGGAGCGGGGGGCGTGGAGACCCAGTACTTC.

This clone was detected only a few times. The chain has TRBV2 and TRBJ1-5; tentatively, D is TRBD1 (6 bases). The CDR3 contains 14 residues. Germline CDR1 SNHLY, CDR2 FYNNEI. The germline V and J ends were trimmed by 6 bases and 1 base, with 10 bases remaining between them. The CDR3 DNA sequence: TGTGCCAGCAGCGACAGGCTGAGCAATCAGCCCCAGCATTTT. Its translation: CASSDRLSNQPQHF.

The gene calls are TRBV10-2 and TRBJ2-7, with 10 nucleotides matching TRBD2. The CDR3 consists of 14 residues. CDR1 and CDR2 from the germline V gene are WSHSY and SAAADI. V was pared by 2 bases and J by 6 bases, with 4 bases of the junction left unmatched. In nucleotides, the CDR3 is TGCGCCAGCAGTGAGAGCGGGAGGGCCTCCGAGCAGTACTTC. This gives the protein CASSESGRASEQYF.

The genes are TRBV6-5 and TRBJ1-6; 8 nucleotides agree with TRBD1. The germline gives CDR1 MNHEY, CDR2 SVGAGI. The CDR3 spans 14 residues. After removal of 7 bases from V and 5 bases from J, the junction contained 4 bases not matched to a gene. The CDR3 nucleotides are TGTGCCAGCACTCCGGGACAGGATAATTCACCCCTCCACTTT. It codes for CASTPGQDNSPLHF.

The V call is TRBV7-2, the J call TRBJ2-3; 8 positions agree with TRBD2. The CDR3 consists of 18 residues. Germline V gene sequence: CDR1 SGHTA, CDR2 FQGNSA. Unmatched junction bases numbered 12, after V lost 4 bases and J lost 0 bases. DNA for the CDR3: TGTGCCAGCAGCTCCACTAGCGGACACCTGACTAGCACAGATACGCAGTATTTT. It is translated as CASSSTSGHLTSTDTQYF.

This clone was counted once. The J gene is TRBJ2-1, the V gene TRBV29-1; D might be TRBD2 (5 bases). V lost 4 bases to trimming and J lost 0 bases, with 10 bases between them. The CDR3 is 14 amino acids. CDR1 and CDR2 (germline): SQVTM, ANQGSEA. CDR3 in amino acids: CSVASGSSYNEQFF. The CDR3 DNA reads as TGCAGCGTTGCCAGCGGAAGCTCCTACAATGAGCAGTTCTTC.

The J gene is TRBJ2-3, the V gene TRBV12-5; 12 bases align to TRBD1. Losses at the gene ends were 5 bases for V and 4 bases for J; bases not matched to a gene: 4. In germline, CDR1 is LGHNT, CDR2 FRNRAP. This CDR3 is 15 amino acids long. The CDR3: CASGPGQGAADTQYF. CDR3 nucleotide sequence: TGTGCTAGTGGTCCGGGACAGGGGGCCGCAGATACGCAGTATTTT.

The chain combines TRBV29-1 with TRBJ2-1; TRBD2 agrees at 8 bases. The CDR3 spans 13 residues. With 4 bases clipped from V and 4 bases from J, the junction kept 3 bases outside the gene matches. The germline CDR1 and CDR2 sequences are SQVTM and ANQGSEA. CDR3 loop: CSVAASGYNEQFF. In DNA, the CDR3 is TGCAGCGTTGCGGCTAGCGGGTACAATGAGCAGTTCTTC.

The chain couples TRBV18 to TRBJ1-4, with TRBD1 identical over 9 bases. The germline V gene encodes CDR1 KGHSH and CDR2 LQKENI. Germline trimming cut 3 bases from V and 6 bases from J; bases unmatched to any gene: 8. The CDR3 covers 16 residues. The CDR3 nucleotides read TGTGCCAGCTCACCCCGACAGGGGGGGATTGATGAAAAACTGTTTTTT. This gives the protein CASSPRQGGIDEKLFF.

This sequence joins TRBV7-2 and TRBJ2-7, with 9 positions matching TRBD1. This CDR3 has 18 residues. Germline V lookup: CDR1 SGHTA, CDR2 FQGNSA. With V trimmed by 5 bases and J by 5 bases, 19 bases remained unmatched. CDR3 sequence (DNA): TGTGCCAGCAGCATACTACCAAATCCGGGACAGGGAAGCCACGAGCAGTACTTC. Translating gives CASSILPNPGQGSHEQYF.